This is a list of T cell receptor beta chains from one sample in a study of T cells in Graves' hyperthyroidism and ophthalmopathy. One entry per CDR3 protein results from TCRdb running MiXCR on the multiplex PCR reads. The profile shows 350,000 to 450,000 distinct CDR3 sequences, over 13% of them singletons. The sequenced material came from blood. The source is a man in his fifties with Graves' ophthalmopathy. The CDR3 runs from the conserved cysteine through the conserved F or W. D genes are given only for firm matches. Clone size is shown for a subset of rows, as once, few, many or a class of expanded clone.

J | V | size | D | CDR3 | DNA
TRBJ1-2 | TRBV14 | few | NA | CASSQDEYRTNYGYTF | TGTGCCAGCAGCCAAGATGAATACCGAACTAACTATGGCTACACCTTC
TRBJ1-3 | TRBV14 | few | NA | CASSQDTPGTGNTIYF | TGTGCCAGCAGCCAAGATACGCCCGGGACCGGAAACACCATATATTTT
TRBJ2-2 | TRBV4-2 | NA | NA | CASSQNSPPGTGELFF | TGTGCCAGCAGCCAAAACAGTCCGCCGGGTACCGGGGAGCTGTTTTTT
TRBJ1-2 | TRBV24-1 | NA | NA | CATTAPGTGYTF | TGTGCCACTACCGCCCCAGGGACTGGCTACACCTTC
TRBJ1-1 | TRBV19 | few | NA | CASSVSSQAMNTEAFF | TGTGCCAGTAGCGTCTCCAGTCAAGCTATGAACACTGAAGCTTTCTTT
TRBJ1-5 | TRBV12-3/TRBV12-4 | few | NA | CASSFTGTTGTSNQPQHF | TGTGCCAGCAGTTTCACCGGGACAACCGGTACGAGCAATCAGCCCCAGCATTTT
TRBJ2-1 | TRBV7-9 | many | TRBD2 | CASSLVSLAGTEQFF | TGTGCCAGCAGCTTAGTATCGCTAGCGGGAACTGAGCAGTTCTTC
TRBJ2-1 | TRBV2 | many | TRBD2 | CASSERGGRPTGEQFF | TGTGCCAGCAGTGAAAGGGGCGGGAGGCCGACAGGTGAGCAGTTCTTC
TRBJ2-2 | TRBV7-8 | many | NA | CASSSTRLETGELFF | TGTGCCAGCAGCTCCACACGATTAGAAACCGGGGAGCTGTTTTTT
TRBJ2-1 | TRBV19 | few | TRBD1 | CAISPGQGYNEQFF | TGTGCCATTTCACCGGGACAGGGGTACAATGAGCAGTTCTTC
TRBJ1-3 | TRBV29-1 | few | NA | CSVTGRTGNTIYF | TGCAGCGTAACAGGGCGGACAGGAAACACCATATATTTT
TRBJ2-7 | TRBV28 | many | NA | CAIGGLARSEQYF | TGTGCCATCGGGGGCCTAGCACGATCCGAGCAGTACTTC
TRBJ1-1 | TRBV11-1 | few | NA | CASTTIGGTEAFF | TGTGCCAGCACCACCATCGGGGGGACTGAAGCTTTCTTT
TRBJ2-3 | TRBV5-4 | NA | TRBD2 | CASSLIAGGATDTQYF | TGTGCCAGCAGCCTAATAGCGGGAGGGGCCACAGATACGCAGTATTTT
TRBJ2-3 | TRBV30 | many | NA | CAWSVLSGSSTDTQYF | TGTGCCTGGAGTGTACTGAGCGGGTCTAGCACAGATACGCAGTATTTT
TRBJ2-7 | TRBV10-3 | many | TRBD1 | CAIGTGPRGATYEQYF | TGTGCCATCGGGACAGGCCCGCGGGGCGCCACCTACGAGCAGTACTTC
TRBJ2-7 | TRBV18 | many | TRBD2 | CASSPREGSYEQYF | TGTGCCAGCTCACCGCGGGAGGGATCCTACGAGCAGTACTTC
TRBJ2-7 | TRBV29-1 | many | NA | CSVGNVAAKGEQYF | TGCAGCGTGGGCAACGTGGCCGCAAAGGGCGAGCAGTACTTC
TRBJ2-5 | TRBV7-9 | NA | NA | CASSSVGVSAQYF | TGTGCCAGCAGCTCCGTGGGGGTTTCGGCCCAGTACTTC
TRBJ2-4 | TRBV15 | many | NA | CATSPFWGADKNIQYF | TGTGCCACCAGTCCTTTTTGGGGCGCGGACAAAAACATTCAGTACTTC
TRBJ2-3 | TRBV11-3 | NA | NA | CASSLGQGGQNF | TGTGCCAGCAGCTTAGGCCAAGGGGGGCAGAATTTT
TRBJ2-1 | TRBV20-1 | many | NA | CSAESGRNGNEQFF | TGCAGTGCTGAAAGCGGGCGAAATGGGAATGAGCAGTTCTTC
TRBJ2-5 | TRBV9 | few | NA | CASSPGFLETQYF | TGTGCCAGCAGCCCTGGCTTTTTGGAGACCCAGTACTTC
TRBJ2-2 | TRBV7-6 | NA | TRBD1 | CASYRDSANTGELFF | TGTGCCAGCTACCGGGACAGCGCGAACACCGGGGAGCTGTTTTTT
TRBJ1-1 | TRBV5-1 | many | NA | CASSVQGAMTEAFF | TGCGCCAGCAGCGTACAGGGAGCGATGACTGAAGCTTTCTTT
TRBJ2-7 | TRBV20-1 | many | TRBD1 | CSAVRPGQGVYEQYF | TGCAGTGCTGTACGTCCGGGACAGGGGGTTTACGAGCAGTACTTC
TRBJ1-1 | TRBV27 | NA | NA | CASSLGPGSNTEAFF | TGTGCCAGCAGTTTAGGTCCAGGGTCGAACACTGAAGCTTTCTTT